The clone carrying this TCR beta chain occurred once. Its antigen is still unknown. This entry comes from a study of radiotherapy plus CTLA-4 blockade in lung cancer. Study background: An objective response was seen in roughly 20% of patients, and disease control in about 31%. General study results and limits: Response, reportedly, was best predicted by interferon-beta along with early blood T cell clone dynamics. Blood-borne expansion of tumor-derived TCR clones followed radiotherapy plus ipilimumab.

This table comes from immunoSEQ multiplex PCR, and its TCRdb copy is limited to in-frame clones, with some not included. The data show about 53,000 clones, about 88% seen once. Focal radiation and CTLA-4 blockade (ipilimumab) were tested in chemo-refractory metastatic non-small-cell lung cancer patients. Germline trimming cut 4 bases from V and 1 base from J; bases unmatched to any gene: 7. The germline V gene has CDR1 SGHRS and CDR2 YFSETQ. CDR3 length equals 16 residues. The chain joins TRBV5-1 to TRBJ2-7, with TRBD1 identical over 11 bases. The receptor was derived from a human donor with non-small cell lung cancer whose response to radiotherapy plus ipilimumab could not be evaluated. The starting material was peripheral blood, obtained from a patient treated with radiotherapy plus ipilimumab. The CDR3, as DNA: TGCGCCAGCAGCAGATACTGGGACAGGGGGTCCTACGAGCAGTACTTC. It specifies CASSRYWDRGSYEQYF.